Presented here are 26 T cell receptor beta chains from one specimen sequenced in a study of T cell responses to AZD1222 COVID-19 vaccine. Clones were sequenced by immunoSEQ multiplex PCR, and TCRdb holds only the in-frame ones, with some missing. The table includes approximately 150,000 clones, 80% to 95% detected once. The sample in question was peripheral blood, obtained on day 0 of MenACWY control vaccination. These receptors were collected from an adult in good health.

The chain employs TRBV5-1 and TRBJ1-2; no reliable D call. Germline CDR1 SGHRS, CDR2 YFSETQ. V lost 0 bases and J 0 bases, leaving 6 bases between the germline ends. The CDR3 has 14 residues. CDR3 sequence: CASSLDSSNYGYTF. The CDR3 DNA is TGCGCCAGCAGCTTGGACAGCTCTAACTATGGCTACACCTTC.

This clone occurred once. The J gene is TRBJ1-2, the V gene TRBV6-5, with a tentative D call TRBD1 (5 bases). CDR3 length equals 15 residues. Trimming shortened V by 6 bases and J by 6 bases, and 20 bases separated the two germline ends. Per germline, CDR1 MNHEY and CDR2 SVGAGI. CDR3 sequence: CASRGGQGARNGYTF. The CDR3 DNA sequence: TGTGCCAGCAGGGGAGGGCAGGGCGCTAGGAATGGCTACACCTTC.

V gene TRBV19 combines with J gene TRBJ2-1; TRBD2 matches at 9 bases. With 3 bases clipped from V and 3 bases from J, the junction kept 6 bases outside the gene matches. The germline CDR1 and CDR2 sequences are LNHDA and SQIVND (reference sequence). The CDR3 sequence is 16 residues long. This CDR3 reads CASSMGAGGGYNEQFF. CDR3 coding DNA: TGTGCCAGTAGTATGGGGGCGGGAGGGGGCTACAATGAGCAGTTCTTC.

This clone was counted a few times. V and J are TRBV6-4 and TRBJ1-1, with TRBD1 matching 9 bases. The germline gives CDR1 MRHNA, CDR2 SNTAGT. The length of the CDR3 is 16 residues. The junction had 12 bases not matched to a gene; V was cut back by 6 bases and J by 4 bases. CDR3 residues: CASSETGGMSGTEAFF. The CDR3 bases are TGTGCCAGCAGCGAGACAGGGGGAATGTCGGGCACTGAAGCTTTCTTT.

V usage is TRBV2 and J usage is TRBJ2-2, with 11 bases fitting TRBD2. CDR1 and CDR2 from the germline V gene are SNHLY and FYNNEI. The CDR3 extends over 14 amino acids. Unmatched junction bases numbered 3, after V lost 7 bases and J lost 5 bases. CDR3 nucleotide sequence: TGTGCCAGCACCAGGACTAGCGGGACCGGGGAGCTGTTTTTT. Encoded protein: CASTRTSGTGELFF.

V and J are TRBV5-1 and TRBJ1-1; no definite D call. Trimming removed 0 bases from V and 0 bases from J, with 6 bases in between. The CDR3 extends over 14 amino acids. Germline V gene data show CDR1 as SGHRS and CDR2 as YFSETQ. This chain's CDR3 is CASSLARLNTEAFF. In DNA, the CDR3 is TGCGCCAGCAGCTTGGCCCGACTGAACACTGAAGCTTTCTTT.

This CDR3 is CASSTNPTGATEAFF. The DNA of the CDR3 is TGCGCCAGCAGCACCAACCCTACCGGGGCCACTGAAGCTTTCTTT. The rearrangement joins TRBV5-1 to TRBJ1-1, with D possibly TRBD1 on 5 matching bases. Germline V gene sequence: CDR1 SGHRS, CDR2 YFSETQ. V was trimmed by 4 bases and J by 4 bases, leaving 17 bases between them. The CDR3 has 15 amino acids.

The V gene is TRBV5-1, the J gene TRBJ2-7; 9 bases line up with TRBD2. The CDR3 totals 15 residues. Germline values: CDR1 SGHRS, CDR2 YFSETQ. The V gene end was trimmed by 0 bases and the J gene end by 4 bases; junction bases not matched to a gene: 5. The CDR3 nucleotides are TGCGCCAGCAGCTTGGGTACTAGCGGGTTTTACGAGCAGTACTTC. Residues: CASSLGTSGFYEQYF. Filled out from reference TRBV5-1 and TRBJ2-7, the complete variable domain reads KAGVTQTPRYLIKTRGQQVTLSCSPISGHRSVSWYQQTPGQGLQFLFEYFSETQRNKGNFPGRFSGRQFSNSRSEMNVSTLELGDSALYLCASSLGTSGFYEQYFGPGTRLTVT.

This chain connects TRBV27 to TRBJ2-7, with D hard to call. The germline V gene has CDR1 MNHEY and CDR2 SMNVEV (reference sequence). V dropped 6 bases and J dropped 4 bases, with 13 bases sitting between them. CDR3 size: 13 residues. The CDR3 spells CASSYGSAYEQYF. CDR3 nucleotides: TGTGCCAGCAGCTACGGGTCCGCGTACGAGCAGTACTTC.

The chain uses TRBV7-3 and TRBJ1-3; D unclear. CDR1 and CDR2 from the germline V gene are SGHTA and FQGTGA. This CDR3 has 17 residues. The ends were cut back, 5 bases at V and 2 bases at J, with 19 bases in the middle. Here the CDR3 DNA reads TGTGCCAGCAGCCTAGAAGCGGCAGCTCGTCCTGGAAACACCATATATTTT. Encoded protein: CASSLEAAARPGNTIYF.

The chain uses TRBV2 and TRBJ2-3; 11 bases line up with TRBD2. Germline V gene data show CDR1 as SNHLY and CDR2 as FYNNEI. This CDR3 spans 15 amino acids. V shed 4 bases and J 3 bases; nucleotides not matched to a gene: 3. CDR3 bases: TGTGCCAGCAGTGGGACTAGCGGGCTAACAGATACGCAGTATTTT. It codes for CASSGTSGLTDTQYF. Together with reference TRBV2 and TRBJ2-3, the CDR3 gives the full variable domain: EPEVTQTPSHQVTQMGQEVILRCVPISNHLYFYWYRQILGQKVEFLVSFYNNEISEKSEIFDDQFSVERPDGSNFTLKIRSTKLEDSAMYFCASSGTSGLTDTQYFGPGTRLTVL.

The J gene is TRBJ2-2, the V gene TRBV19, with 8 nucleotides matching TRBD2. The V and J ends lost 3 bases and 2 bases, in that order; junction bases with no gene match: 2. CDR3 size: 15 residues. CDR1 and CDR2 (germline): LNHDA, SQIVND (reference sequence). The CDR3: CASSMVAGNTGELFF. The CDR3 bases are TGTGCCAGTAGTATGGTAGCGGGAAACACCGGGGAGCTGTTTTTT.

This rearrangement joins TRBV19 to TRBJ1-2, with 8 bases fitting TRBD1. With V trimmed by 5 bases and J by 4 bases, 9 bases remained unmatched. Germline V CDR1 and CDR2: LNHDA, SQIVND (reference sequence). This CDR3 contains 15 residues. The CDR3 DNA is TGTGCCAGTAGTGATCCAGGGGGCGGTAGCTATGGCTACACCTTC. This codes for CASSDPGGGSYGYTF.

This sequence joins TRBV7-6 and TRBJ1-3; D is ambiguous. The V gene's germline CDR1 is SGHVS and CDR2 FNYEAQ. Trimming pared 1 base from V and 0 bases from J, leaving 10 bases between. The CDR3 consists of 16 residues. CDR3 DNA sequence: TGTGCCAGCAGCTTAGGCGCAGCCAACTCTGGAAACACCATATATTTT. This gives the protein CASSLGAANSGNTIYF.

V usage is TRBV28 and J usage is TRBJ1-2; D is ambiguous. Germline CDR1 and CDR2: MDHEN and SYDVKM. CDR3 size: 14 residues. V was cut by 5 bases and J by 7 bases, with 17 bases left in between. CDR3 region: CASSGTAEGIGYTF. CDR3 sequence (DNA): TGTGCCAGCAGTGGAACCGCGGAGGGAATTGGCTACACCTTC.

In nucleotides, the CDR3 is TGTGCCAGCAGTGAACAACAGAATAACTATGGCTACACCTTC. It codes for CASSEQQNNYGYTF. J is TRBJ1-2 and V is TRBV6-1; no firm D call. The CDR3 runs to 14 residues. The ends were cut back, 2 bases at V and 1 base at J, with 8 bases in the middle. The V gene's germline CDR1 is MNHNS and CDR2 SASEGT.

This sequence joins TRBV5-4 and TRBJ1-3; TRBD1 matches 7 bases. The germline V gene encodes CDR1 SGHNT and CDR2 YYREEE (reference sequence). The CDR3 length is 14 residues. V shed 5 bases and J 9 bases; nucleotides not matched to a gene: 11. CDR3 in DNA: TGTGCCAGCAGGCGGGACAGTGGGGGGGGCACCATATATTTT. The encoded protein is CASRRDSGGGTIYF.

The J gene is TRBJ1-1, the V gene TRBV4-1; D might be TRBD1 (6 bases). Germline V gene data show CDR1 as MGHRA and CDR2 as YSYEKL. V was trimmed by 3 bases and J by 1 base, leaving 12 bases between them. The CDR3 extends over 15 amino acids. CDR3 amino acids: CASSQPQGWNTEAFF. The CDR3 DNA sequence: TGCGCCAGCAGCCAGCCACAGGGTTGGAACACTGAAGCTTTCTTT.

This sequence joins TRBV7-9 and TRBJ2-1; 12 bases fit TRBD2. Germline assignment: CDR1 SEHNR and CDR2 FQNEAQ (reference sequence). The V and J ends lost 5 bases and 3 bases, in that order; junction bases with no gene match: 8. The CDR3 runs 17 residues. The DNA of the CDR3 is TGTGCCAGCAGCCTCCCTCTAGCGGGAGGGGTCTACAATGAGCAGTTCTTC. This gives the protein CASSLPLAGGVYNEQFF.

The genes are TRBV19 and TRBJ1-2, with D possibly being TRBD1 (6 bases). CDR3 size: 14 residues. V dropped 5 bases and J dropped 1 base, with 11 bases sitting between them. CDR1 is LNHDA, CDR2 SQIVND, per germline (reference sequence). The CDR3 is CASSPQGHNYGYTF. In DNA form, the CDR3 reads TGTGCCAGTAGTCCGCAGGGACATAACTATGGCTACACCTTC.

This chain joins TRBV19 and TRBJ1-5, with D possibly TRBD1 on 5 matching bases. V was pared by 5 bases and J by 2 bases, with 10 bases between. This CDR3 is built from 14 residues. Germline V CDR1 and CDR2: LNHDA, SQIVND (reference sequence). This chain's CDR3 is CASSLREGNQPQHF. In nucleotides, the CDR3 is TGTGCCAGTAGTCTCAGGGAAGGCAATCAGCCCCAGCATTTT.

The chain links TRBV19 to TRBJ1-2; no clear D. Germline-derived CDR1 and CDR2 are LNHDA and SQIVND (reference sequence). The CDR3 length is 14 residues. Trimming stripped 4 bases from V and 1 base from J, with 10 bases between. In DNA form, the CDR3 reads TGTGCCAGTAGTACGTCGGGAGGTAACTATGGCTACACCTTC. Translating gives CASSTSGGNYGYTF.

The gene calls are TRBV4-2 and TRBJ2-1; D may be TRBD1 or TRBD2 (5 bases each). Germline V CDR1 and CDR2: LGHNA, YNFKEQ. V shed 5 bases and J shed 3 bases, with 17 bases lying between them. This CDR3 spans 16 amino acids. In DNA, the CDR3 is TGTGCCAGCAGCTTTGTAGGTGGGGGAGACTACAATGAGCAGTTCTTC. It encodes CASSFVGGGDYNEQFF.

CDR3 sequence reads: CASSLSDSPLHF. The CDR3 coding sequence is TGTGCCAGCAGCTTATCTGACTCACCCCTCCACTTT. The chain employs TRBV7-9 and TRBJ1-6; D is unresolved. Germline loops: CDR1 SEHNR, CDR2 FQNEAQ (reference sequence). This CDR3 is built from 12 residues. With 2 bases removed from V and 10 bases from J, the gap between germline ends came to 6 bases.

The CDR3 region is CASSPGQGNQPQHF. The CDR3 DNA reads TGTGCCAGCAGCCCTGGACAGGGTAATCAGCCCCAGCATTTT. This chain links TRBV4-2 with TRBJ1-5; 8 nucleotides align to TRBD1. CDR1 is LGHNA, CDR2 YNFKEQ, per germline. Trimming removed 4 bases from V and 4 bases from J; junction bases left unmatched: 3. This CDR3 contains 14 residues.

V gene TRBV5-4 combines with J gene TRBJ2-7, with D tentatively TRBD1 (6 bases). The CDR3 is 16 amino acids. V dropped 4 bases and J dropped 5 bases, with 22 bases sitting between them. From germline, CDR1 is SGHNT and CDR2 YYREEE (reference sequence). The CDR3 region has the DNA TGTGCCAGCAGCCCCGCTGCAGGGGCCGGGCCCAACGAGCAGTACTTC. Protein sequence: CASSPAAGAGPNEQYF.